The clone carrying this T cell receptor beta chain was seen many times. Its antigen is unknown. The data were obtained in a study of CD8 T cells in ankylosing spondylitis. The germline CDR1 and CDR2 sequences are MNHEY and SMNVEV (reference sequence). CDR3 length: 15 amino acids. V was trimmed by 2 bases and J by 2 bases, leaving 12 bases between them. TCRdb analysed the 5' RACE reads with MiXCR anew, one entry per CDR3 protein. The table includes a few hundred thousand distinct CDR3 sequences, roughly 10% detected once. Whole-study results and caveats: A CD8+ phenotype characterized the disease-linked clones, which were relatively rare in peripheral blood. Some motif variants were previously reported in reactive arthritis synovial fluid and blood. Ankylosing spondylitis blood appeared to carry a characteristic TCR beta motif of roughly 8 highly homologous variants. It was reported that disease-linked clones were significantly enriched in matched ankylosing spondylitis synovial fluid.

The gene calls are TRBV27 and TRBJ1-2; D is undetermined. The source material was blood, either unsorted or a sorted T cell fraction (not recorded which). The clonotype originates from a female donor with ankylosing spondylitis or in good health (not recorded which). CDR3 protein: CASSLLSRPNYGYTF. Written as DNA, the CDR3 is TGTGCCAGCAGTTTACTATCCCGGCCAAACTATGGCTACACCTTC.